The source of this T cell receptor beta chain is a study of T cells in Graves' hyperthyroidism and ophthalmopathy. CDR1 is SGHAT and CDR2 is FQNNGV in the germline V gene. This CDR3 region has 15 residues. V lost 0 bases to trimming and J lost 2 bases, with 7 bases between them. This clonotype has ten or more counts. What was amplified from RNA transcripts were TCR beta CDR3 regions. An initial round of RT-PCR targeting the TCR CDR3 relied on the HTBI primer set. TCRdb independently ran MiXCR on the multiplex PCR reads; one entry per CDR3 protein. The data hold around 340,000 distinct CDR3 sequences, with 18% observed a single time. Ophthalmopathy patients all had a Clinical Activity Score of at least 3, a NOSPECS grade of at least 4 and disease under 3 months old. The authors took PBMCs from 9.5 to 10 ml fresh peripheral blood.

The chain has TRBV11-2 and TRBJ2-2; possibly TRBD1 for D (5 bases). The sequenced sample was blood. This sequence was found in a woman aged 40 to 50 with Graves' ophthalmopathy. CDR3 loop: CASSLDRANTGELFF. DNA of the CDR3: TGTGCCAGCAGCTTAGACAGGGCTAACACCGGGGAGCTGTTTTTT.